This T cell receptor (beta chain) was obtained from a study of beta chain features in type 1 diabetes (dated by TCRdb to 2016 to 2019). Background on the whole study: Patients and healthy donors did not differ in mean age, gender distribution, total cell number or subset yield. In the study, TCRB repertoires of sorted circulating CD4+ T cell subsets from recently diagnosed type 1 diabetes patients were compared with those of matched healthy donors. Across all samples, roughly 110,000,000 sorted cells were examined, and cell number per subset correlated strongly with RNA yield. Regulatory and stem cell-like memory subsets were isolated from only 8 patients and 8 healthy donors, whereas naive and central memory subsets came from all 30 or so donors. On the study overall, not on this receptor specifically: Type 1 diabetes patients showed a moderate but significant shortening of TCRB CDR3 length in all four CD4+ subsets. Naive, central memory and regulatory TCRB repertoires appeared to be more alike among patients than among healthy donors. Shorter templates might have been favored by PCR, but patient and control samples were amplified and corrected together, so both groups would have been affected equally by any skew. Because small numbers of individuals were included in the HLA sub-analyses, any influence of HLA type on TCRB rearrangement was left unresolved. Patients with type 1 diabetes made fewer insertions and deleted more nucleotides at VDJ recombination sites, implying thymic rearrangement abnormalities. Because cDNA was sequenced instead of genomic DNA, activated cells with high expression could be over-represented, although the groups did not differ in activation or CD3 levels.

Each donor gave one peripheral blood draw, averaging approximately 0.11 L, which was collected into heparinised tubes. A BD FACSAria II and a panel including CD45RO, CCR7, CD25, CD127, CD95 and CD27 were used to sort naive, central memory, regulatory and stem cell-like memory CD4+ T cells. A purity above 95% was achieved for all sorted populations. PBMCs were isolated right away by Lymphoprep density gradient centrifugation and were stained directly, without culture. To minimize batch effects, samples were stained and sorted in pairs, one healthy donor with one patient per experiment. This clone was counted between two and nine times. The antigen it binds to is not known. Base qualities were left out, and no much larger clone turns up one base away. The entire amount of isolated RNA was reverse transcribed using the High Capacity cDNA Reverse Transcription Kit, so the sequenced TCRB transcripts were expressed ones. Deep immunoSEQ sequencing was applied to naive, central memory and regulatory T cell samples, giving an average of about 3.57 million total reads per sample. Sorted cells were lysed in RLT buffer and RNA was extracted with DNase-treated RNeasy Micro or Mini kits, depending on cell number. Each cell subset was processed on its own to prevent cross-contamination, while patient and healthy donor samples were processed together. TCRB sequences were amplified from cDNA with the immunoSEQ multiplex PCR, producing 87-bp fragments spanning the CDR3 region. Amplicons were sequenced on the Illumina HiSeq platform. In the original analysis: Synthetic template baselines were used to correct PCR bias computationally, reads within Hamming distance 2 were collapsed, and singletons that could not be merged were discarded. Reads were aligned against IMGT so that V, D and J genes, CDR3 length and insertions or deletions at six rearrangement sites could be assigned. Within each subset, clonotype counts were normalized to sorted cell number, after which true diversity and Gini coefficients were computed with the tcR R package. The overlap coefficient, calculated on TCRB nucleotide sequences, was used to quantify repertoire sharing. TCRdb re-hosts the immuneACCESS table, in-frame sequences only. Its copies lack some clones; in the studies checked, an unresolved V gene accounts for under half of them, and the cause for the rest is not known. The D gene and trimming were derived from the DNA, and the V and J assignments and clone size from that table. The sample includes over 150,000 clones, with 8% to 9.5% observed a single time. The ten largest clones take up around 0.56% of the sample.

Specimen: central memory CD4+ T cells from blood. This clonotype was obtained from a young woman with type 1 diabetes.

The sequence in DNA is TGTGCCACCAGCAGTGGTTATTCGGGGACTAGCTCCTACGAGCAGTACTTC. The encoded protein is CATSSGYSGTSSYEQYF. The rearrangement joined TRBV15 to TRBJ2-7; 8 central bases correspond to TRBD2. Clipping removes 3 bases from V and 0 bases from J, with 10 as the unmatched junction base count. CDR1 and CDR2 (LNHNV, YYDKDF) derive from the germline V gene (reference sequence). There are 17 amino acids in the CDR3, from cysteine to phenylalanine inclusive. Only CDR3 DNA remains: 51 bases, in frame from the first base.